This TCR beta chain comes out of a study of Ad26.COV2.S vaccination and SARS-CoV-2 variants. CDR3 length: 16 amino acids. After removal of 5 bases from V and 4 bases from J, the junction contained 11 bases not matched to a gene. Germline-derived CDR1 and CDR2 are SGHTA and FQGNSA. Treatment meaning: roughly 20 received Ad26.COV2.S at low or high dose, single or two shots; 5 received placebo; per-sample allocation not given. Day 63 after the first vaccine or placebo injection was the time point for sampling. Only in-frame clones appear in the TCRdb table, and some are missing; sequencing was by immunoSEQ multiplex PCR. The data show some 300,000 clones, with about 82% seen just once and more than 1.5% held by the top ten.

The chain combines TRBV7-2 with TRBJ1-3; 7 bases agree with TRBD1. The receptor comes from a person between 18 and 59 years old who received the Ad26.COV2.S COVID-19 vaccine or a placebo. Sequenced here: peripheral blood, sampled in a trial of Ad26.COV2.S vaccine versus placebo. The CDR3 DNA reads as TGTGCCAGCAGCCCCCAGACAGGGTTCCCCGGAAACACCATATATTTT. It is translated as CASSPQTGFPGNTIYF.